The source of this TCR beta chain is a study of T cell responses to AZD1222 COVID-19 vaccine. Looking at the study overall: Second-dose schedules of about 4 or about 12 weeks were combined.

This clone was counted only a few times. Antigen: not known. Study-wide findings and caveats: Repertoire sampling occurred only after the peak T cell response. Donors were mostly white British, more females; clonal diversity possibly underestimated. Spike as a whole was targeted by vaccine-associated CD4 TCRs, dominant at 160-218 and 743-854.

The CDR3 extends over 16 amino acids. In germline, CDR1 is SEHNR, CDR2 FQNEAQ (reference sequence). Trimming took 1 base from V and 0 from J, leaving 10 bases between them. Method: immunoSEQ multiplex PCR; TCRdb's copy keeps in-frame clones and lacks some. The sample lists about 87,000 clones, 90% occurring once. The chain carries TRBV7-9 and TRBJ2-4, with D possibly TRBD1 on 6 matching bases. The origin of this receptor is an adult in good health. The sequences come from peripheral blood, collected on day 0 of AZD1222 vaccination. The CDR3 DNA sequence: TGTGCCAGCAGCTTAGTGGACAGACTAGCCAAAAACATTCAGTACTTC. Its translation: CASSLVDRLAKNIQYF.